The present T cell receptor beta chain was sequenced within a study of T cells expressing NK-cell markers. Study-level information: It was from sorted CD3+CD56+NKG2C+, CD3+CD56+NKG2C- and CD3+CD56-NKG2C+ T cells that TCR beta repertoires came. Study-level findings and limits: About 6 donors had dominant NKG2C+ clonotypes that comprised about 1.0-7.5% of their CD8+ T cells.

With respect to this clonotype: Its specificity is unknown.

TCRdb reanalyzed the 5' RACE reads and collapses them to one entry per CDR3 protein, without DNA. Its listing shows roughly 350,000 distinct CDR3 sequences. The CDR3 is 14 residues long. The germline gives CDR1 SGHVS, CDR2 FQNEAQ. The receptor was isolated from a man between 18 and 69 years old in good health. Sequencing was done on a sample of blood T cells: a sorted CD56 or NKG2C T cell subset, CD4+ or CD8+ T cells, or bulk PBMC T cells (not recorded which). The chain joins TRBV7-8 to TRBJ1-1. The CDR3 here is CASSLVAGTTEAFF.